Listed below are T cell receptor beta chains from one sample, sequenced in a study of PD-L1 blockade in urothelial cancer. Assay: immunoSEQ multiplex PCR; the TCRdb copy retains only in-frame clones and omits some. This sample has 45,000 to 65,000 clones; roughly 84% occur once, and the top ten carry about 5.8%. The sequencing used PBMCs, collected around atezolizumab (anti-PD-L1) treatment. The receptors shown here come from a man in his forties with urothelial cancer. The CDR3 runs from the conserved cysteine through the conserved F or W. A D gene is named only where the DNA matches it firmly. Only part of the rows carry a size: once, few, many, or a class if the clone is expanded.

NA	TRBV27	13	NA	TRBJ2-5	CASSQQRQETQYF
NA	TRBV6-6	16	TRBD1	TRBJ1-1	CASRPHQGASGTEAFF
NA	TRBV19	17	TRBD2	TRBJ2-3	CASSQYLAGGPADTQYF
NA	TRBV27	14	TRBD1	TRBJ1-2	CASSNGDRGDGYTF
once	TRBV27	13	TRBD1	TRBJ2-5	CASRSGGQETQYF
NA	TRBV7-9	16	NA	TRBJ2-2	CASSSTGTVNTGELFF
NA	TRBV6-6	12	NA	TRBJ2-2	CAIGLYTGELFF
NA	TRBV5-1	14	TRBD1	TRBJ2-1	CASSPQTGENEQFF
NA	TRBV18	16	NA	TRBJ1-1	CASSPRPWERNTEAFF
NA	TRBV2	16	TRBD2	TRBJ2-5	CASSDRTSGRGETQYF
once	TRBV6-1	13	NA	TRBJ1-2	CASSFQANYGYTF
NA	TRBV2	15	NA	TRBJ2-1	CASSDWSGSYNEQFF
NA	TRBV6-1	13	NA	TRBJ1-1	CASSERGMGEAFF
NA	TRBV9	15	TRBD2	TRBJ2-1	CASSPRLAGVNEQFF
NA	TRBV10-1	15	TRBD1	TRBJ2-2	CASSDPDREAGELFF
NA	TRBV5-4	17	TRBD2	TRBJ2-1	CASSSHAPRGLFNEQFF
NA	TRBV18	15	TRBD1	TRBJ1-5	CASSPGQGTNQPQHF
NA	TRBV20-1	10	NA	TRBJ1-1	CSARYREAFF
NA	TRBV25-1	12	NA	TRBJ2-7	CASSQGPYEQYF
NA	TRBV5-1	14	NA	TRBJ1-1	CASSLSALNTEAFF
few	TRBV4-3	18	NA	TRBJ2-4	CASSQELKAAGAKNIQYF
NA	TRBV2	11	NA	TRBJ1-2	CASNRAGGYTF